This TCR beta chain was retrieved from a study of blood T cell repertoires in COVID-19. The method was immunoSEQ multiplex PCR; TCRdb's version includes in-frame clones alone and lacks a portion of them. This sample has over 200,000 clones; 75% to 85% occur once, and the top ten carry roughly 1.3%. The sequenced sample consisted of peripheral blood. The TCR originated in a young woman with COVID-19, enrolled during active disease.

CDR3 sequence (DNA): TGTGCCAGCAGCAGGACGTCTGGGGGCTCCGAGCAGTACTTC. Translated: CASSRTSGGSEQYF. The genes are TRBV6-2 or TRBV6-3 and TRBJ2-7, with a weak D call TRBD1 (6 bases). There are 14 residues in the CDR3. The germline V gene encodes CDR1 MNHEY and CDR2 SVGEGT. Trimming took 6 bases from V and 6 from J, leaving 18 bases between them.